This TCR beta chain was recovered during a study of cytomegalovirus exposure and HLA in healthy donors. Germline V gives CDR1 SQVTM, CDR2 ANQGSEA. V lost 4 bases to trimming and J lost 2 bases, with 8 bases between them. The CDR3 is made up of 12 amino acids. The PCR contained 60 Vbeta and 13 Jbeta primers. Profiled with immunoSEQ multiplex PCR; TCRdb holds only in-frame clones, not every one. The sample lists 30,000 to 45,000 clones; nearly 55% were seen once. V gene TRBV29-1 combines with J gene TRBJ1-2; no clear D. Sample: PBMCs. This receptor was obtained from a middle-aged woman in good health and CMV-seropositive. CDR3 protein: CSVGSGNYGYTF. CDR3 nucleotide sequence: TGCAGCGTTGGCTCCGGGAACTATGGCTACACCTTC.